Described below is a single T cell receptor (beta chain) sequence and its context. Its antigen is unidentified. The CDR3 spans 14 residues. CDR1 is MNHEY and CDR2 is SMNVEV in the germline V gene (reference sequence). V was cut by 1 base and J by 1 base, with 6 bases left in between. The sample is drawn from a study of identical twins. Study observations and caveats: Out-of-frame alpha sequences shared by twins were enriched for low generation probability.

The donor group consisted entirely of healthy Caucasians. A universal primer binding site was introduced by template switching. The final cDNA contained unique molecular identifiers. TCRdb redid the calling of the 5' RACE reads with MiXCR, one entry per CDR3 protein. Altogether more than 650,000 distinct CDR3 sequences are present, roughly 6% being singletons, with the ten largest covering 1.5% to 2%. The clonotype was recovered from a man between 18 and 35 years old in good health. The chain employs TRBV27 and TRBJ2-3; D unresolved. Sequenced: naive T cells sorted from blood. The CDR3 protein is CASSLFWGTDTQYF. CDR3 nucleotide sequence: TGTGCCAGCAGTTTATTCTGGGGCACAGATACGCAGTATTTT.